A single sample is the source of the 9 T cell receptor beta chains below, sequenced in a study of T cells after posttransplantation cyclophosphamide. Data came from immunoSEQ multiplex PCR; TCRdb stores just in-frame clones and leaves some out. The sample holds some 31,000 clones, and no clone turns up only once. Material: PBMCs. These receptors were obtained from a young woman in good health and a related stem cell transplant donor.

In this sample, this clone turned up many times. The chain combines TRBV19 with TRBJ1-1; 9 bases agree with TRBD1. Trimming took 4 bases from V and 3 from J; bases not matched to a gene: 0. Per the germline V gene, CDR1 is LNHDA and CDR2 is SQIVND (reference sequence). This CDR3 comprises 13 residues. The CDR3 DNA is TGTGCCAGTAGTAGGGACAGGGACACTGAAGCTTTCTTT. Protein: CASSRDRDTEAFF. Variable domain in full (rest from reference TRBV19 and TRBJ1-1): DGGITQSPKYLFRKEGQNVTLSCEQNLNHDAMYWYRQDPGQGLRLIYYSQIVNDFQKGDIAEGYSVSREKKESFPLTVTSAQKNPTAFYLCASSRDRDTEAFFGQGTRLTVV.

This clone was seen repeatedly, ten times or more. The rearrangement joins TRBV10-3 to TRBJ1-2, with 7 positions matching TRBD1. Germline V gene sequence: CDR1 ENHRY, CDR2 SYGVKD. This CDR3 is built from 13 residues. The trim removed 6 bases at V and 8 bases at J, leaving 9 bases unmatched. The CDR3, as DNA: TGTGCCATCAGATACGACAGGGACCAGGGCTACACCTTC. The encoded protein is CAIRYDRDQGYTF.

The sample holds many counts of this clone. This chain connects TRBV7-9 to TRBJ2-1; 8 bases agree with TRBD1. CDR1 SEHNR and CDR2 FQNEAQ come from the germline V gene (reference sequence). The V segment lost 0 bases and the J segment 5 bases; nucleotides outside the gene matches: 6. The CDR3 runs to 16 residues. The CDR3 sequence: CASSLAQGAWNNEQFF. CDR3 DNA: TGTGCCAGCAGCTTAGCGCAGGGGGCATGGAACAATGAGCAGTTCTTC.

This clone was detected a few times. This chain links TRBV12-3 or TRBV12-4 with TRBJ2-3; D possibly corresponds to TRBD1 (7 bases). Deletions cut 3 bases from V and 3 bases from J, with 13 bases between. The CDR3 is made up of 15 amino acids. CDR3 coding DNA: TGTGCCAGCAGTTTTATGCAGGGGGGTACAGATACGCAGTATTTT. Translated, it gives CASSFMQGGTDTQYF.

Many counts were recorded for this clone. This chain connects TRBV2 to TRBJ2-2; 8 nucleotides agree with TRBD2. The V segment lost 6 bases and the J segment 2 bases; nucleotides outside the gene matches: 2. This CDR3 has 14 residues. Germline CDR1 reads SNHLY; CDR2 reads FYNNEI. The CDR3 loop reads CASRAGVNTGELFF. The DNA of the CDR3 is TGTGCCAGCAGAGCGGGGGTAAACACCGGGGAGCTGTTTTTT.

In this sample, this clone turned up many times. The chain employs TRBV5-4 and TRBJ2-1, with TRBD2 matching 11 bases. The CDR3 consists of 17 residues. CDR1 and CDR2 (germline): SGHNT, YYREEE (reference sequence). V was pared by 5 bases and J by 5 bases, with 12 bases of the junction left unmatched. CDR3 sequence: CASRYSSGGIIDNEQFF. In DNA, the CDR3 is TGTGCCAGCAGGTATTCTAGCGGGGGGATTATAGACAATGAGCAGTTCTTC.

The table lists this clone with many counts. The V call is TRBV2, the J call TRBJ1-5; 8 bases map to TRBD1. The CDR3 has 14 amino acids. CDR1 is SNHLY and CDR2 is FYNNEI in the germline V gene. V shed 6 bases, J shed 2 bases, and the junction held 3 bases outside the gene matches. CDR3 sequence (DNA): TGTGCCAGCAGCGCACAGGGGGGCAATCAGCCCCAGCATTTT. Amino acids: CASSAQGGNQPQHF.

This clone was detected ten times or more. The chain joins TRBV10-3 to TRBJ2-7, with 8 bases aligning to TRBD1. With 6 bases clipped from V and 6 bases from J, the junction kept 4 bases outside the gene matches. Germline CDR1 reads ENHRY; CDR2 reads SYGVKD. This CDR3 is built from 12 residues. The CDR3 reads CAISGQGIEQYF. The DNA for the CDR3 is TGTGCCATCAGCGGACAGGGCATCGAGCAGTACTTC.

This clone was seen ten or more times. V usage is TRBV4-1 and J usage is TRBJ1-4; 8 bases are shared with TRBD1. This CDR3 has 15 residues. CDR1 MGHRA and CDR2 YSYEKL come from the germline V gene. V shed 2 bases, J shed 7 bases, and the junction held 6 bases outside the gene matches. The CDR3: CASSQSGGSSEKLFF. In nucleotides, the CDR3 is TGCGCCAGCAGCCAATCAGGGGGCAGTAGTGAAAAACTGTTTTTT.